Below, 13 T cell receptor beta chains from the same sample are listed, as sequenced in a study of Graves' ophthalmopathy and Graves' hyperthyroidism. The study amplified TCR beta CDR3 regions using RNA transcripts. First-round RT-PCR used HTBI primers; second-round multiplex PCR followed. TCRdb re-called the multiplex PCR reads with MiXCR, one entry per CDR3 protein. The sample holds approximately 700,000 distinct CDR3 sequences, 35% to 50% seen once. The sample comprised peripheral blood. The receptors here all came from an adult man with Graves' ophthalmopathy.

This CDR3 is CASSDDRGGSNQPQHF. The CDR3 nucleotides read TGTGCCAGCAGTGATGACAGGGGGGGAAGCAATCAGCCCCAGCATTTT. V usage is TRBV25-1 and J usage is TRBJ1-5; 9 positions match TRBD1. The CDR3 is made up of 16 amino acids. Germline lookup yields CDR1 MGHDK and CDR2 SYGVNS. The V segment lost 3 bases and the J segment 1 base; nucleotides outside the gene matches: 4.

This clonotype was seen at least ten times. This chain uses TRBV29-1 with TRBJ2-2; perhaps D is TRBD1 or TRBD2 (5 bases each). From germline, CDR1 is SQVTM and CDR2 ANQGSEA. The V end was cut by 4 bases, the J end by 5 bases, with 20 bases between. The CDR3 is 16 amino acids. The CDR3 region is CSVVFPGRMQTGELFF. In nucleotides, the CDR3 is TGCAGCGTTGTTTTTCCGGGACGGATGCAAACCGGGGAGCTGTTTTTT.

This clonotype was detected a few times. A read error is possible here, since a much larger clone lies one base away. The rearrangement joins TRBV19 to TRBJ1-1, with D hard to call. V lost 6 bases and J lost 2, with 4 bases in between. In germline, CDR1 is LNHDA, CDR2 SQIVND (reference sequence). The CDR3 has 11 amino acids. The CDR3 is CASRYNTEAFF. In DNA, the CDR3 is TGTGCCAGTAGGTATAACACTGAAGCTTTCTTT. Supplemented by reference TRBV19 and TRBJ1-1, the full variable domain reads DGGITQSPKYLFRKEGQNVTLSCEQNLNHDAMYWYRQDPGQGLRLIYYSQIVNDFQKGDIAEGYSVSREKKESFPLTVTSAQKNPTAFYLCASRYNTEAFFGQGTRLTVV.

The rearrangement links TRBV2 to TRBJ1-6, with 8 bases matching TRBD1. This CDR3 has 16 amino acids. CDR1 and CDR2 (germline): SNHLY, FYNNEI. Losses at the gene ends were 3 bases for V and 7 bases for J; bases not matched to a gene: 8. CDR3 sequence: CASSDNQGASNSPLHF. CDR3 DNA: TGTGCCAGCAGTGATAACCAGGGGGCGTCAAATTCACCCCTCCACTTT.

The J gene is TRBJ2-3, the V gene TRBV20-1, with 12 bases identical to TRBD2. Germline V CDR1 and CDR2: DFQATT, SNEGSKA (reference sequence). Trimming took 6 bases from V and 2 from J; bases not matched to a gene: 6. The CDR3 is made up of 15 amino acids. The chain's CDR3 is CSATGLAGNTDTQYF. DNA of the CDR3: TGCAGTGCCACCGGACTAGCGGGGAACACAGATACGCAGTATTTT.

This clonotype has more than one count but fewer than ten. A much larger clonotype is one base distant, so this may be a read error. The V call is TRBV7-2, the J call TRBJ1-2; perhaps TRBD1 as D (6 bases). V was clipped by 5 bases and J by 4 bases, with 17 bases between them. The CDR3 has 15 residues. Looked up from germline, CDR1 is SGHTA and CDR2 is FQGNSA. The DNA for the CDR3 is TGTGCCAGCAGCCCATCAGGGGCGGCGTTCTATGGCTACACCTTC. This gives the protein CASSPSGAAFYGYTF.

Comment on this clonotype: Germline is not matched at one junction end, which may reflect a read error. The V and J genes are TRBV10-3 and TRBJ2-7; D is undetermined. Germline CDR1 and CDR2: ENHRY and SYGVKD. The length of the CDR3 is 13 residues. The CDR3 loop reads CAIGEPNGYEQYF. CDR3 nucleotide sequence: TGTGCCATCGGAGAGCCGAACGGCTACGAGCAGTACTTT.

V and J are TRBV25-1 and TRBJ1-1; D unclear. This CDR3 is 14 amino acids long. The V gene lost 8 bases and the J gene lost 1 base, with 14 bases spanning the gap. Germline-derived CDR1 and CDR2 are MGHDK and SYGVNS. CDR3 residues: CASSPDEGNTEAFF. DNA for the CDR3: TGTGCCAGCTCACCCGATGAGGGGAACACTGAAGCTTTCTTT.

Concerning this clonotype: Given the absence of the conserved phenylalanine or tryptophan at the CDR3 end, a read error is likely. It is unclear where the CDR3 begins or ends on the DNA, so no DNA is shown, and the CDR3 is as TCRdb lists it. The chain uses TRBV11-2 and TRBJ2-5; the table's D call TRBD2 went unverified against the DNA. The CDR3 numbers 8 amino acids, ends counted. Germline CDR1 reads SGHAT; CDR2 reads FQNNGV. The CDR3 sequence: CASSLGLV.

This clonotype was seen ten or more times. The V call is TRBV10-3, the J call TRBJ1-1, with D tentatively TRBD1 (6 bases). Germline V CDR1 and CDR2: ENHRY, SYGVKD. The CDR3 extends over 17 amino acids. Trimming cost V 2 bases and J 6 bases, with 22 bases left between them. The DNA of the CDR3 is TGTGCCATCAGTGAGGATTGGGGGGCAGGCGGAGGTTCTGAAGCTTTCTTT. Translation gives CAISEDWGAGGGSEAFF.

The J gene is TRBJ1-1, the V gene TRBV29-1; the D is unclear. V was pared by 7 bases and J by 6 bases, with 21 bases between. CDR1 is SQVTM, CDR2 ANQGSEA, per germline. This CDR3 has 14 residues. The CDR3 reads CSAVSGRVSAEAFF. Written as DNA, the CDR3 is TGCAGCGCCGTTAGCGGGAGGGTATCGGCTGAAGCTTTCTTT.

This clonotype showed up just a few times. The genes are TRBV7-2 and TRBJ2-7, with 8 bases matching TRBD2. CDR3 length: 14 amino acids. Trimming took 4 bases from V and 0 from J; bases not matched to a gene: 2. Germline CDR1 and CDR2: SGHTA and FQGNSA. Here the CDR3 reads CASSSGGDSYEQYF. As DNA, the CDR3 is TGTGCCAGCAGCTCCGGGGGGGACTCCTACGAGCAGTACTTC. Supplemented by reference TRBV7-2 and TRBJ2-7, the full variable domain reads GAGVSQSPSNKVTEKGKDVELRCDPISGHTALYWYRQSLGQGLEFLIYFQGNSAPDKSGLPSDRFSAERTGGSVSTLTIQRTQQEDSAVYLCASSSGGDSYEQYFGPGTRLTVT.

The rearrangement joins TRBV15 to TRBJ1-2, with 10 bases lining up with TRBD1. The trim removed 5 bases at V and 7 bases at J, leaving 13 bases unmatched. This CDR3 has 16 residues. Germline V CDR1 and CDR2: LNHNV, YYDKDF (reference sequence). The DNA for the CDR3 is TGTGCCACCAGCGCGGGACAGGGGACTCTCGAAACTGGCTACACCTTC. This gives the protein CATSAGQGTLETGYTF. The full variable domain, with the rest looked up from reference TRBV15 and TRBJ1-2, is DAMVIQNPRYQVTQFGKPVTLSCSQTLNHNVMYWYQQKSSQAPKLLFHYYDKDFNNEADTPDNFQSRRPNTSFCFLDIRSPGLGDTAMYLCATSAGQGTLETGYTFGSGTRLTVV.